This T cell receptor beta chain was profiled in a study of CD8+CD57+ T cells in acquired aplastic anemia. Study-level background: Sorted CD4+ and CD8+ cells yielded around 3.2 ug of DNA on average. There were 9.5 million to 13 million reads, on average, for CD4+ cells from healthy donors. Study observations and caveats: With respect to CD8+ Simpson's diversity, patients and controls did not differ significantly. In common between the patients and the controls were approximately 28 CD8+ CDR3 sequences.

CDR3 length: 11 residues. In germline, CDR1 is SNHLY, CDR2 FYNNEI. Between the trimmed V and J ends, which lost 2 bases and 3 bases, there was a span of 0 bases. Genomic DNA served as template for TCR beta VDJ and CDR3 profiling. TCRdb used MiXCR to reprocess the reads, holding one entry per CDR3 protein. This sample has roughly 150,000 distinct CDR3 sequences, with roughly 48% found just once. Note on this clonotype: Its target is not known.

The receptor was isolated from a human donor in good health. The sequencing input was sorted CD4+, CD8+, or CD8+CD57+ T cells (not recorded which) from PBMCs. The J gene is TRBJ2-3, the V gene TRBV2, with D uncertain. Written as DNA, the CDR3 is TGTGCCAGCAGTGAAACAGATACGCAGTATTTT. Its translation is CASSETDTQYF.